The 27 T cell receptor beta chains reported below all come from one sample, sequenced in a study of T cell repertoires in cytomegalovirus infection. No antigen is known for these receptors. TCRdb ran MiXCR on the reads and lists one entry per CDR3 protein. In the table there are tens of thousands of distinct CDR3 sequences, around 21% of which are singletons. This specimen was CD8+ T cells from cultured PBMCs, taken from culture after CMV antigen stimulation. These receptors were obtained from a human donor in good health (CMV status not recorded). Some clones in this sample may be carry-over from other donors' samples.

The genes are TRBV7-9 and TRBJ2-7; D gene ambiguous. The CDR3 spans 15 residues. CDR1 and CDR2 from the germline V gene are SEHNR and FQNEAQ (reference sequence). V dropped 0 bases and J dropped 1 base, with 10 bases sitting between them. CDR3 loop: CASSLATGRSYEQYF. As DNA, the CDR3 is TGTGCCAGCAGCTTAGCAACGGGCAGATCCTACGAGCAGTACTTC.

CDR3 bases: TGTGCCAGTAGTATTTCAACAGGGGGGCGGCCTGAAGCTTTCTTT. Translating it yields CASSISTGGRPEAFF. The chain recombines TRBV19 with TRBJ1-1; 8 bases align to TRBD1. From germline, CDR1 is LNHDA and CDR2 SQIVND (reference sequence). Trimming cost V 3 bases and J 6 bases; bases outside gene matches: 9. CDR3 length equals 15 residues.

The chain links TRBV20-1 to TRBJ1-1; a weak D match, TRBD1 (5 bases). This CDR3 region has 15 residues. Per germline, CDR1 DFQATT and CDR2 SNEGSKA (reference sequence). Trimming stripped 4 bases from V and 4 bases from J, with 19 bases between. This chain's CDR3 is CSATGWGTTATEAFF. The CDR3 DNA reads as TGCAGTGCTACGGGATGGGGCACGACCGCCACTGAAGCTTTCTTT.

This clonotype was counted only a few times. This chain connects TRBV7-2 to TRBJ2-4; weak D call: TRBD2 (7 bases). Deletions cut 2 bases from V and 6 bases from J, with 14 bases between. CDR3 length: 15 amino acids. Germline CDR1 is SGHTA and CDR2 is FQGNSA. This chain's CDR3 is CASSLSGGRGNIQYF. The CDR3 coding sequence is TGTGCCAGCAGCTTATCGGGGGGCCGGGGAAACATTCAGTACTTC. The variable domain in full, with the rest retrieved from reference TRBV7-2 and TRBJ2-4, is GAGVSQSPSNKVTEKGKDVELRCDPISGHTALYWYRQSLGQGLEFLIYFQGNSAPDKSGLPSDRFSAERTGGSVSTLTIQRTQQEDSAVYLCASSLSGGRGNIQYFGAGTRLSVL.

Sample share makes this clonotype medium-sized (0.01 to 0.1%). The genes are TRBV7-9 and TRBJ2-1; no firm D call. The CDR3 loop spans 12 amino acids. V was trimmed by 2 bases and J by 10 bases, leaving 9 bases between them. The germline gives CDR1 SEHNR, CDR2 FQNEAQ (reference sequence). CDR3 protein: CASSLNSFEQFF. The CDR3 DNA sequence: TGTGCCAGCAGCTTAAACAGTTTCGAGCAGTTCTTC. Full variable domain (rest looked up from reference TRBV7-9 and TRBJ2-1): DTGVSQNPRHKITKRGQNVTFRCDPISEHNRLYWYRQTLGQGPEFLTYFQNEAQLEKSRLLSDRFSAERPKGSFSTLEIQRTEQGDSAMYLCASSLNSFEQFFGPGTRLTVL.

This clonotype came up a few times. The chain has TRBV10-1 and TRBJ2-3; tentative D call: TRBD2 (6 bases). The length of the CDR3 is 15 residues. V was shortened by 0 bases and J by 2 bases, with 9 bases between the two germline ends. The germline V gene encodes CDR1 WNHNN and CDR2 SYGVQD (reference sequence). In nucleotides, the CDR3 is TGCGCCAGCAGTGAGTCCTTAGCGGACACAGATACGCAGTATTTT. Its translation is CASSESLADTDTQYF.

This clonotype occurred a few times. The CDR3 spells CSASVGGTEAFF. CDR3 in DNA: TGCAGTGCTTCGGTTGGGGGCACTGAAGCTTTCTTT. The rearrangement links TRBV20-1 to TRBJ1-1; possibly TRBD1 for D (5 bases). CDR1 and CDR2 from the germline V gene are DFQATT and SNEGSKA (reference sequence). V was cut by 5 bases and J by 4 bases, with 11 bases left in between. The length of the CDR3 is 12 residues.

V is TRBV4-1 and J is TRBJ2-3; D not certain. Trimming took off 0 bases at V and 2 bases at J, with 12 bases between the two ends. Germline CDR1 and CDR2: MGHRA and YSYEKL. CDR3 length equals 16 residues. CDR3 in DNA: TGCGCCAGCAGCCAAGATCGGGTAGGATTCACAGATACGCAGTATTTT. Amino acids: CASSQDRVGFTDTQYF.

This clonotype was counted only a few times. The J gene is TRBJ1-1, the V gene TRBV28, with 7 positions matching TRBD1. This CDR3 spans 13 amino acids. V gave up 4 bases and J gave up 4 bases; unmatched junction bases: 3. Germline V lookup: CDR1 MDHEN, CDR2 SYDVKM. The CDR3 nucleotides read TGTGCCAGCAGTTCGGACAGGTTCACTGAAGCTTTCTTT. Amino acids: CASSSDRFTEAFF.

This chain links TRBV6-2 or TRBV6-3 with TRBJ2-1; D gene unclear. CDR3 length: 15 residues. The V and J ends lost 6 bases and 5 bases respectively, with 17 bases between them. The V gene's germline CDR1 is MNHEY and CDR2 SVGEGT. Here the CDR3 reads CASSSDILRNNEQFF. The CDR3, as DNA: TGTGCCAGCAGCTCTGACATCCTTAGGAACAATGAGCAGTTCTTC.

The V call is TRBV7-9, the J call TRBJ1-1; D may be TRBD1 (6 bases). V was shortened by 2 bases and J by 0 bases, with 16 bases between the two germline ends. CDR3 length: 17 residues. CDR1 SEHNR and CDR2 FQNEAQ come from the germline V gene (reference sequence). As DNA, the CDR3 is TGTGCCAGCAGCTTACCCTACAGGGATAGGGTGAACACTGAAGCTTTCTTT. Its protein product is CASSLPYRDRVNTEAFF.

This clonotype was counted only a few times. This rearrangement joins TRBV5-1 to TRBJ1-1, with D maybe TRBD1 (5 bases). This CDR3 has 14 residues. Germline lookup yields CDR1 SGHRS and CDR2 YFSETQ. Deletions cut 3 bases from V and 6 bases from J, with 15 bases between. Here the CDR3 DNA reads TGCGCCAGCAGCTACCGGGGGGAGGGAGCTGAAGCTTTCTTT. This gives the protein CASSYRGEGAEAFF.

The J gene is TRBJ1-4, the V gene TRBV7-2, with TRBD1 identical over 7 bases. In germline, CDR1 is SGHTA, CDR2 FQGNSA. CDR3 size: 14 residues. After removal of 1 base from V and 7 bases from J, the junction contained 3 bases not matched to a gene. Written as DNA, the CDR3 is TGTGCCAGCAGCTTAGGACAGGGAAGTGAAAAACTGTTTTTT. This translates into CASSLGQGSEKLFF.

A remark on this clonotype: One base away lies a much larger clone, so this may be a sequencing read error. The rearrangement uses TRBV4-1 and TRBJ2-5; no reliable D call. This CDR3 region has 11 residues. The germline V gene has CDR1 MGHRA and CDR2 YSYEKL. As DNA, the CDR3 is TGCTCCAGCAGCCAGAAAGAGACCCAGTACTTC. It translates to CSSSQKETQYF.

V gene TRBV7-9 combines with J gene TRBJ2-1; D remains unclear. The CDR3 consists of 14 residues. Per the germline V gene, CDR1 is SEHNR and CDR2 is FQNEAQ (reference sequence). Deletions cut 5 bases from V and 6 bases from J, with 14 bases between. CDR3 bases: TGTGCCAGCAGCACAAAAGGACGAAGCAATGAGCAGTTCTTC. Its translation is CASSTKGRSNEQFF.

As DNA, the CDR3 is TGTGACAGTCGCCGGGACAGGGGTCGTAATAGCAATCAGCCCCAGCATTTT. This encodes CDSRRDRGRNSNQPQHF. The chain links TRBV6-8 to TRBJ1-5; 10 nucleotides line up with TRBD1. From germline, CDR1 is MNHGY and CDR2 SAAAGT. CDR3 length equals 17 residues.

This clonotype was seen a handful of times. The V and J genes are TRBV6-8 and TRBJ2-5, with a weak D call TRBD1 (6 bases). V was shortened by 7 bases and J by 5 bases, with 20 bases between the two germline ends. Germline CDR1 MNHGY, CDR2 SAAAGT. The CDR3 has 15 amino acids. CDR3: CASTPITGKEETQYF. The CDR3 DNA is TGTGCCAGCACCCCCATTACAGGGAAGGAGGAGACCCAGTACTTC.

The chain uses TRBV9 and TRBJ2-3; the D gene is possibly TRBD1 (5 bases). V gave up 1 base and J gave up 3 bases, with 12 bases separating them. In germline, CDR1 is SGDLS, CDR2 YYNGEE. The CDR3 loop spans 15 amino acids. The CDR3 sequence is CASSVQGFGTDTQYF. The CDR3 DNA reads TGTGCCAGCAGCGTACAGGGTTTCGGGACAGATACGCAGTATTTT.

This clonotype occurred a few times. CDR3 protein: CASSATSGEGTGELFF. The CDR3 coding sequence is TGTGCCAGCAGCGCAACTAGCGGGGAAGGGACCGGGGAGCTGTTTTTT. The gene calls are TRBV9 and TRBJ2-2; the match to TRBD2 covers 10 bases. In germline, CDR1 is SGDLS, CDR2 YYNGEE. The CDR3 loop spans 16 amino acids. Trimming took 3 bases from V and 5 from J; bases not matched to a gene: 7.

This sequence joins TRBV7-6 and TRBJ1-6, with D unclear. The length of the CDR3 is 15 residues. V lost 5 bases, J lost 9 bases, and 17 bases lay in between. Germline CDR1 is SGHVS and CDR2 is FNYEAQ. The CDR3 is CASSPELGRSSPLHF. CDR3 coding DNA: TGTGCCAGCAGCCCGGAGTTGGGCCGAAGTTCACCCCTCCACTTT.

This clonotype was found a few times. V gene TRBV20-1 combines with J gene TRBJ2-5; 10 bases align to TRBD1. The CDR3 has 13 residues. Germline lookup yields CDR1 DFQATT and CDR2 SNEGSKA (reference sequence). Unmatched junction bases numbered 7, after V lost 7 bases and J lost 5 bases. CDR3 in amino acids: CSVRDRGVETQYF. The CDR3 region has the DNA TGCAGTGTTCGGGACAGGGGAGTGGAGACCCAGTACTTC.

The chain combines TRBV7-6 with TRBJ1-5, with unresolved D. From germline, CDR1 is SGHVS and CDR2 FNYEAQ. The CDR3 consists of 13 residues. V lost 0 bases to trimming and J lost 1 base, with 1 base between them. This CDR3 reads CASSLASNQPQHF. In DNA form, the CDR3 reads TGTGCCAGCAGCTTAGCCAGCAATCAGCCCCAGCATTTT. Variable domain in full (rest from reference TRBV7-6 and TRBJ1-5): GAGVSQSPRYKVTKRGQDVALRCDPISGHVSLYWYRQALGQGPEFLTYFNYEAQQDKSGLPNDRFSAERPEGSISTLTIQRTEQRDSAMYRCASSLASNQPQHFGDGTRLSIL.

This chain links TRBV7-6 with TRBJ2-7; D ambiguous. CDR1 is SGHVS, CDR2 FNYEAQ, per germline. Trimming took off 0 bases at V and 4 bases at J, with 7 bases between the two ends. The CDR3 is 13 amino acids. DNA of the CDR3: TGTGCCAGCAGCTTAGCGCAAAAGTACGAGCAGTACTTC. It is translated as CASSLAQKYEQYF.

The chain carries TRBV20-1 and TRBJ2-1; D may be TRBD1 (6 bases). This CDR3 comprises 16 residues. The ends were cut back, 3 bases at V and 0 bases at J, with 15 bases in the middle. The germline CDR1 and CDR2 sequences are DFQATT and SNEGSKA (reference sequence). The CDR3 spells CSASGPTGSSYNEQFF. In nucleotides, the CDR3 is TGCAGTGCTAGTGGGCCAACAGGGAGCTCCTACAATGAGCAGTTCTTC.

Only a few counts were recorded for this clonotype. This chain joins TRBV7-2 and TRBJ2-3, with TRBD2 matching over 8 bases. V shed 5 bases, J shed 6 bases, and the junction held 10 bases outside the gene matches. This CDR3 contains 15 residues. From germline, CDR1 is SGHTA and CDR2 FQGNSA. The CDR3 nucleotides read TGTGCCAGCAGCATTAGCGGGGATTATCGGGATACGCAGTATTTT. The encoded protein is CASSISGDYRDTQYF.

The chain uses TRBV7-6 and TRBJ2-2; tentatively, D is TRBD1 (6 bases). Germline V gene lookup returns CDR1 SGHVS and CDR2 FNYEAQ. V lost 11 bases, J lost 5 bases, and 15 bases lay in between. The length of the CDR3 is 13 residues. This chain's CDR3 is CAGGQSYTGELFF. Here the CDR3 DNA reads TGTGCCGGAGGACAGAGCTATACCGGGGAGCTGTTTTTT.

The chain combines TRBV2 with TRBJ2-5; 9 nucleotides line up with TRBD1. With 6 bases clipped from V and 5 bases from J, the junction kept 4 bases outside the gene matches. The CDR3 contains 13 residues. CDR1 and CDR2 (germline): SNHLY, FYNNEI. The CDR3 sequence is CASSDRGGETQYF. The CDR3 region has the DNA TGTGCCAGCAGCGACAGGGGGGGGGAGACCCAGTACTTC.